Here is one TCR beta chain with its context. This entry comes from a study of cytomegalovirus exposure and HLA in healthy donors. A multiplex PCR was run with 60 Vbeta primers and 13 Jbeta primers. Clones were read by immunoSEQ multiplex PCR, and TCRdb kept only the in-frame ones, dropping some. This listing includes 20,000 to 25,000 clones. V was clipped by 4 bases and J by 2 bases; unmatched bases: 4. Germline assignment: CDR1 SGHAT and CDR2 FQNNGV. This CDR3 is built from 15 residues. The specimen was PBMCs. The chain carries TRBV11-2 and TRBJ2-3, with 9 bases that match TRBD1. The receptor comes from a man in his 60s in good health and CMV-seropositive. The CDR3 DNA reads TGTGCCAGCAGCTCCTACAGGGGGCTCACAGATACGCAGTATTTT. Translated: CASSSYRGLTDTQYF.